The next 24 T cell receptor beta chains were all read from a single sample in a study of blood T cell repertoires in COVID-19. The assay was immunoSEQ multiplex PCR, and TCRdb's table has in-frame clones only and misses some. The data contain 60,000 to 75,000 clones, approximately 90% of them singletons. The sequenced sample consisted of peripheral blood. All receptors come from a human donor in a cohort sampled during active COVID-19.

The rearrangement joins TRBV7-9 to TRBJ2-7; D is possibly TRBD2 (7 bases). The CDR3 covers 14 residues. The V end lost 4 bases, the J end lost 6 bases, and 16 bases lay between the germline ends. Germline V gene sequence: CDR1 SEHNR, CDR2 FQNEAQ (reference sequence). CDR3 residues: CASSSWGGSGEQYV. CDR3 sequence (DNA): TGTGCCAGCAGCTCGTGGGGGGGCTCGGGCGAGCAGTACGTC.

This clone was detected once. The junction shows a germline mismatch at one end, possibly a read error. The gene calls are TRBV12-3 or TRBV12-4 and TRBJ2-3; D uncertain. This CDR3 spans 13 amino acids. The DNA of the CDR3 is TGTGCCAGCAGTTTCCGAGGCGGTCCTGTGATCGGTTTT. Protein sequence: CASSFRGGPVIGF.

This clone occurred once. V and J are TRBV23-1 and TRBJ1-2; 7 bases map to TRBD1. TRBV23-1 is flagged as an ORF with uncertain function. The CDR3 extends over 14 amino acids. With V trimmed by 8 bases and J by 7 bases, 13 bases remained unmatched. The CDR3 reads CASEQQGLRSGYTF. CDR3 in DNA: TGCGCCAGCGAACAACAGGGGTTGCGATCTGGCTACACCTTC.

This clone appeared a single time. The V call is TRBV5-1, the J call TRBJ2-1, with 7 bases identical to TRBD1. J lost 2 bases, V lost 5 bases, and 7 bases had no gene match. The CDR3 covers 15 residues. The V gene's germline CDR1 is SGHRS and CDR2 YFSETQ. CDR3 amino acids: CASSPAGTAYNEQFF. The CDR3 DNA reads as TGCGCCAGCAGTCCCGCCGGGACAGCCTACAATGAGCAGTTCTTC.

The gene calls are TRBV11-2 and TRBJ2-1, with TRBD2 identical over 12 bases. CDR3 length: 16 amino acids. Unmatched junction bases numbered 6, after V lost 2 bases and J lost 7 bases. CDR1 and CDR2 (germline): SGHAT, FQNNGV. CDR3 protein: CASSLQAGLAGNEQFF. CDR3 nucleotide sequence: TGTGCCAGCAGCTTACAGGCTGGACTAGCGGGAAATGAGCAGTTCTTC.

The chain combines TRBV28 with TRBJ2-2; D is perhaps TRBD2 (6 bases). Germline V gives CDR1 MDHEN, CDR2 SYDVKM. The V and J ends lost 6 bases and 2 bases respectively, with 10 bases between them. The CDR3 spans 14 residues. CDR3 sequence: CASRSGTNTGELFF. The CDR3 bases are TGTGCCAGCAGATCCGGGACTAACACCGGGGAGCTGTTTTTT.

In this sample, this clone turned up once. The genes are TRBV19 and TRBJ2-3, with 7 bases that match TRBD1. Trimming cost V 5 bases and J 3 bases; bases outside gene matches: 14. The germline CDR1 and CDR2 sequences are LNHDA and SQIVND (reference sequence). The CDR3 totals 17 residues. This chain's CDR3 is CASSPTRQGRGTDTQYF. The CDR3 bases are TGTGCCAGTAGTCCGACAAGACAGGGTAGAGGGACAGATACGCAGTATTTT.

The J gene is TRBJ1-5, the V gene TRBV19, with D possibly being TRBD1 (5 bases). Germline-derived CDR1 and CDR2 are LNHDA and SQIVND (reference sequence). V dropped 7 bases and J dropped 6 bases, with 16 bases sitting between them. CDR3 length equals 14 residues. The chain's CDR3 is CASKSQGPGQPQHF. CDR3 coding DNA: TGTGCCAGTAAATCCCAGGGTCCTGGTCAGCCCCAGCATTTT.

The chain is built from TRBV19 and TRBJ2-1; 7 nucleotides align to TRBD2. This CDR3 is 14 amino acids long. V shed 5 bases and J 5 bases; nucleotides not matched to a gene: 6. Germline V gene sequence: CDR1 LNHDA, CDR2 SQIVND (reference sequence). CDR3 DNA sequence: TGTGCCAGTAGTTCCAGCGGGATACACAATGAGCAGTTCTTC. This encodes CASSSSGIHNEQFF.

This clone occurred a few times. The chain recombines TRBV28 with TRBJ1-5; D gene unclear. This CDR3 spans 14 amino acids. V gave up 6 bases and J gave up 11 bases, with 20 bases separating them. Germline V gene lookup returns CDR1 MDHEN and CDR2 SYDVKM. CDR3 sequence (DNA): TGTGCCAGCAGCCCCTATGGACTCTCAAGGGCCCAGCATTTT. As protein: CASSPYGLSRAQHF.

The chain employs TRBV28 and TRBJ1-4, with 7 bases lining up with TRBD1. This CDR3 is 16 amino acids long. V lost 6 bases and J lost 4; bases outside the gene matches: 11. Germline assignment: CDR1 MDHEN and CDR2 SYDVKM. The CDR3 region is CASREQGRGGNEKLFF. In DNA, the CDR3 is TGTGCCAGCAGGGAACAGGGGCGCGGCGGTAATGAAAAACTGTTTTTT.

The V call is TRBV4-1, the J call TRBJ2-7, with D possibly TRBD1 on 5 matching bases. Trimming took off 0 bases at V and 8 bases at J, with 11 bases between the two ends. The length of the CDR3 is 13 residues. The germline V gene has CDR1 MGHRA and CDR2 YSYEKL. The chain's CDR3 is CASSQDPRAQQYV. The CDR3 DNA follows: TGCGCCAGCAGCCAAGATCCCAGGGCCCAGCAGTACGTC.

This clone showed up just once. The chain combines TRBV7-9 with TRBJ1-2, with 8 bases aligning to TRBD1. The CDR3 runs 12 residues. V was clipped by 5 bases and J by 7 bases; unmatched bases: 3. Germline V lookup: CDR1 SEHNR, CDR2 FQNEAQ (reference sequence). Here the CDR3 reads CASSPDRAGYTF. CDR3 bases: TGTGCCAGCAGCCCGGACAGGGCTGGCTACACCTTC.

The chain joins TRBV7-2 to TRBJ2-5; possibly TRBD1 for D (6 bases). V dropped 5 bases and J dropped 4 bases, with 17 bases sitting between them. Germline-derived CDR1 and CDR2 are SGHTA and FQGNSA. The CDR3 length is 15 residues. CDR3 bases: TGTGCCAGCAGCCCGCCTCTTGGGGGCCGAGAGACCCAGTACTTC. Amino acids: CASSPPLGGRETQYF.

This chain connects TRBV11-2 to TRBJ2-3; unclear D gene. CDR1 is SGHAT and CDR2 is FQNNGV in the germline V gene. CDR3 length equals 13 residues. Trimming removed 9 bases from V and 0 bases from J, with 10 bases in between. Written as DNA, the CDR3 is TGTGCCAGTGCCAAAGCTAGCACAGATACGCAGTATTTT. As protein: CASAKASTDTQYF.

The CDR3 coding sequence is TGTGCCAGCAGTTCCCCCGGGACAGGGAGACAGCCCCAGCATTTT. Translation: CASSSPGTGRQPQHF. The chain has TRBV28 and TRBJ1-5; 9 bases align to TRBD1. This CDR3 has 15 residues. Looked up from germline, CDR1 is MDHEN and CDR2 is SYDVKM. Trimming cost V 4 bases and J 7 bases; bases outside gene matches: 8.

The chain recombines TRBV7-3 with TRBJ2-7, with a weak D call TRBD2 (5 bases). Germline lookup yields CDR1 SGHTA and CDR2 FQGTGA. Trimming took off 5 bases at V and 1 base at J, with 9 bases between the two ends. This CDR3 has 13 residues. The DNA of the CDR3 is TGTGCCAGCAGCCTGGACTGGTCCTACGAGCAGTACGTC. Translation: CASSLDWSYEQYV.

This chain links TRBV7-8 with TRBJ1-6, with unresolved D. Germline loops: CDR1 SGHVS, CDR2 FQNEAQ. V shed 0 bases and J shed 7 bases, with 10 bases lying between them. The CDR3 loop spans 15 amino acids. The CDR3 protein is CASSLAHGLNSPLHF. CDR3 sequence (DNA): TGTGCCAGCAGCTTAGCCCACGGACTAAATTCACCCCTCCACTTT.

This chain joins TRBV13 and TRBJ2-1; perhaps TRBD1 as D (5 bases). Trimming took 1 base from V and 0 from J, leaving 16 bases between them. The CDR3 consists of 18 residues. CDR1 PRHDT and CDR2 FYEKMQ come from the germline V gene (reference sequence). CDR3 DNA: TGTGCCAGCAGCTTAGCGATCAACAGGCTCCGCTCCTACAATGAGCAGTTCTTC. Translating gives CASSLAINRLRSYNEQFF. Looking up the rest from reference TRBV13 and TRBJ2-1 gives the full variable domain: AAGVIQSPRHLIKEKRETATLKCYPIPRHDTVYWYQQGPGQDPQFLISFYEKMQSDKGSIPDRFSAQQFSDYHSELNMSSLELGDSALYFCASSLAINRLRSYNEQFFGPGTRLTVL.

This clone has just one count. The chain recombines TRBV2 with TRBJ2-3; 9 bases align to TRBD2. V was pared by 4 bases and J by 6 bases, with 8 bases of the junction left unmatched. The CDR3 covers 15 residues. Looked up from germline, CDR1 is SNHLY and CDR2 is FYNNEI. This CDR3 is CASSGASGAHDTQYF. In nucleotides, the CDR3 is TGTGCCAGCAGTGGGGCTAGCGGGGCTCACGATACGCAGTATTTT.

On this clone itself: The sample holds other DNA sequences that translate to the same CDR3. The chain uses TRBV19 and TRBJ1-2; TRBD1 matches at 12 bases. V lost 6 bases to trimming and J lost 6 bases; unmatched junction nucleotides: 2. The CDR3 totals 13 residues. Germline CDR1 reads LNHDA; CDR2 reads SQIVND (reference sequence). The CDR3 DNA reads TGTGCCAGTAGGGGACAGGGGGCCGATGGCTACACCTTC. This sequence encodes CASRGQGADGYTF.

The rearrangement joins TRBV11-1 to TRBJ2-3, with no clear D. This CDR3 has 12 residues. CDR1 and CDR2 from the germline V gene are SGHAT and FQDESV (reference sequence). The germline V and J ends were trimmed by 5 bases and 2 bases, with 5 bases remaining between them. CDR3: CASSAVTDTQYF. The CDR3, as DNA: TGTGCCAGCAGCGCGGTCACAGATACGCAGTATTTT.

This clone was observed a single time. J is TRBJ2-7 and V is TRBV15; maybe TRBD1 (5 bases). The V gene's germline CDR1 is LNHNV and CDR2 YYDKDF (reference sequence). Trimming pared 2 bases from V and 3 bases from J, leaving 14 bases between. This CDR3 has 15 residues. CDR3 residues: CATSRPLADIYEQYF. CDR3 bases: TGTGCCACCAGCAGACCACTGGCGGACATCTACGAGCAGTACTTC.

V is TRBV11-2 and J is TRBJ2-7; 8 bases are shared with TRBD2. This CDR3 comprises 16 residues. Germline trimming cut 0 bases from V and 4 bases from J; bases unmatched to any gene: 8. Germline-derived CDR1 and CDR2 are SGHAT and FQNNGV. CDR3 coding DNA: TGTGCCAGCAGCTTAGAAATAGCGGGAAACAGTTACGAGCAGTACGTC. Translated, it gives CASSLEIAGNSYEQYV.